These 7 T cell receptor beta chains came from one sample sequenced in a study of siplizumab effects on memory and regulatory T cells. The method was immunoSEQ multiplex PCR; TCRdb's version includes in-frame clones alone and lacks a portion of them. This repertoire shows about 94,000 clones, about 93% found once; its top ten account for over 0.25%. Sample: non-Treg CD4+ T cells sorted from blood. All receptors derive from a human donor in good health.

The genes are TRBV18 and TRBJ1-1; the D is unclear. Trimming removed 6 bases from V and 4 bases from J, with 15 bases in between. The CDR3 runs to 14 residues. Germline CDR1 is KGHSH and CDR2 is LQKENI. The CDR3 reads CASSPAISGTEAFF. Here the CDR3 DNA reads TGTGCCAGCTCGCCCGCGATCTCAGGCACTGAAGCTTTCTTT.

The J gene is TRBJ1-4, the V gene TRBV2, with 7 bases matching TRBD1. Germline CDR1 SNHLY, CDR2 FYNNEI. The ends lost 5 bases at V and 4 bases at J; junction bases unmatched: 4. This CDR3 region has 14 residues. The CDR3 sequence is CASSHTGDNEKLFF. In DNA form, the CDR3 reads TGTGCCAGCAGTCACACAGGGGATAATGAAAAACTGTTTTTT.

The chain uses TRBV7-9 and TRBJ2-7, with no clear D. CDR3 length equals 17 residues. Germline V lookup: CDR1 SEHNR, CDR2 FQNEAQ (reference sequence). V shed 7 bases and J shed 0 bases, with 22 bases lying between them. CDR3 region: CASTKGKDSRSSYEQYF. CDR3 nucleotide sequence: TGTGCCAGCACGAAGGGAAAAGACTCCAGGAGCTCCTACGAGCAGTACTTC.

The chain couples TRBV11-3 to TRBJ2-7; TRBD1 matches at 8 bases. In germline, CDR1 is SGHNT, CDR2 YENEEA. Germline trimming cut 0 bases from V and 6 bases from J; bases unmatched to any gene: 1. The CDR3 extends over 13 amino acids. The CDR3 loop reads CASSLEDRGEQYF. CDR3 coding DNA: TGTGCCAGCAGCTTAGAAGACAGGGGCGAGCAGTACTTC.

The chain has TRBV30 and TRBJ1-2, with 9 bases lining up with TRBD1. The V segment lost 8 bases and the J segment 0 bases; nucleotides outside the gene matches: 7. The germline gives CDR1 GTSNPN, CDR2 SVGIG (reference sequence). The CDR3 has 14 residues. The CDR3 DNA follows: TGTGCCAGGGACAGGGCTGGCGCTAACTATGGCTACACCTTC. Translated, it gives CARDRAGANYGYTF.

This clone was seen once. The CDR3 DNA sequence: TGTGCCAGCAGCGACGGGACAGGGGGAGGCTACACCTTC. It encodes CASSDGTGGGYTF. The chain has TRBV9 and TRBJ1-2; TRBD1 agrees at 11 bases. The CDR3 length is 13 residues. Germline CDR1 reads SGDLS; CDR2 reads YYNGEE. V trimming: 3 bases; J trimming: 8 bases; junction bases outside the gene matches: 3. Based on the CDR3 plus reference TRBV9 and TRBJ1-2, the full variable domain is DSGVTQTPKHLITATGQRVTLRCSPRSGDLSVYWYQQSLDQGLQFLIQYYNGEERAKGNILERFSAQQFPDLHSELNLSSLELGDSALYFCASSDGTGGGYTFGSGTRLTVV.

This sequence joins TRBV5-1 and TRBJ2-1, with a possible D match to TRBD1 (6 bases). From germline, CDR1 is SGHRS and CDR2 YFSETQ. This CDR3 contains 15 residues. With 0 bases removed from V and 0 bases from J, the gap between germline ends came to 7 bases. This CDR3 is CASSLAQGSYNEQFF. As DNA, the CDR3 is TGCGCCAGCAGCTTGGCACAGGGCTCCTACAATGAGCAGTTCTTC.